Described below is a single T cell receptor (beta chain) sequence and its context. Antigen specificity is unknown. Purity exceeding 95% was reached by all sorted populations. The entry originates in a study of beta chain features in type 1 diabetes. Study as a whole: Researchers looked at about 110 million sorted cells across all samples.

The study reverse transcribed the entire isolated RNA, so it sequenced expressed TCRB transcripts. An average of about 3.5 million reads was obtained for naive, central memory and regulatory T cell samples. Only in-frame clones appear in the TCRdb table, and some are missing; sequencing was by immunoSEQ multiplex PCR. The data hold some 150,000 clones, with 8.5% to 14% observed a single time. The CDR3 spans 15 residues. Trimming took 6 bases from V and 3 from J, leaving 15 bases between them. CDR1 and CDR2 (germline): KGHSH, LQKENI. Study-wide findings and caveats: Cells with high TCR expression could be over-represented by cDNA sequencing.

The specimen was central memory CD4+ T cells from blood. The V call is TRBV18, the J call TRBJ2-4; unclear D gene. This clonotype was obtained from a man aged 18 to 29 in good health. CDR3 loop: CASSLQPSLKNIQYF. CDR3 sequence (DNA): TGTGCCAGCTCCCTCCAACCGTCCCTCAAAAACATTCAGTACTTC.